This TCR beta chain was identified in a study of graft-versus-host responses after intestinal transplantation. Study conclusions and caveats: Early post-transplant HvG declines tracked with peak circulating GvH clone levels.

Regarding this clone: The antigen is unknown.

The method was immunoSEQ multiplex PCR; TCRdb's version includes in-frame clones alone and lacks a portion of them. Among over 65,000 clones listed, 85% to 95% were seen once. CDR3 length: 13 residues. Germline values: CDR1 LNHDA, CDR2 SQIVND (reference sequence). The ends were cut back, 4 bases at V and 3 bases at J, with 7 bases in the middle. The rearrangement uses TRBV19 and TRBJ2-1, with D unclear. The material was unstimulated CD8+ T cells sorted from spleen or lymph node cells, obtained before transplant. The receptor comes from a human donor who was the organ donor for an intestinal transplant. The CDR3 protein is CASSSVSYNEQFF. The CDR3 nucleotides read TGTGCCAGTAGTAGTGTGAGCTACAATGAGCAGTTCTTC.